What follows are 21 T cell receptor beta chains derived from one specimen sequenced in a study of identifying expanded T cells in peripheral blood (dated by TCRdb to between 2017 and 2020). Library creation used the immunoSEQ multiplex PCR assay. TCRdb re-hosts the immuneACCESS table, in-frame sequences only. Its copies lack some clones; in the studies checked, an unresolved V gene accounts for under half of them, and the cause for the rest is not known. Counted in this sample were around 70,000 clones; roughly 90% of them appeared once. 3.3% of the sample is in the top ten clones. The sequenced sample was blood. These receptors came from a person aged 18 to 69 in good health.

The genes are TRBV29-1 and TRBJ2-1, with 8 bases identical to TRBD2. Germline CDR1 reads SQVTM; CDR2 reads ANQGSEA. Losses at the gene ends were 6 bases for V and 8 bases for J; bases not matched to a gene: 15. CDR3 length equals 15 residues. CDR3 in amino acids: CSVDGLALPLYEQFF. The DNA of the CDR3 is TGCAGCGTAGATGGACTAGCATTGCCCCTCTATGAGCAGTTCTTC.

This sequence joins TRBV2 and TRBJ2-1; no clear D. Trimming cost V 5 bases and J 4 bases, with 9 bases left between them. In germline, CDR1 is SNHLY, CDR2 FYNNEI. The CDR3 contains 13 residues. CDR3 coding DNA: TGTGCCAGCAGTCCCGTGGGTTACAATGAGCAGTTCTTC. Its translation: CASSPVGYNEQFF.

The chain is built from TRBV10-3 and TRBJ1-2; TRBD1 might be the D (6 bases). This CDR3 is built from 13 residues. V dropped 5 bases and J dropped 4 bases, with 11 bases sitting between them. CDR1 ENHRY and CDR2 SYGVKD come from the germline V gene. The CDR3 here is CAISQGLGYGYTF. The CDR3, as DNA: TGTGCCATCAGTCAGGGGCTGGGCTATGGCTACACCTTC.

This chain connects TRBV11-3 to TRBJ2-1; D may be TRBD1 (5 bases). Trimming left V 5 bases short and J 0 bases short, with 11 bases between. CDR1 and CDR2 from the germline V gene are SGHNT and YENEEA. CDR3 size: 15 residues. CDR3 region: CASSPGAVSYNEQFF. As DNA, the CDR3 is TGTGCCAGCAGCCCTGGGGCAGTCTCCTACAATGAGCAGTTCTTC.

The V gene is TRBV28, the J gene TRBJ2-7; possible D gene TRBD1, 6 bases. V was shortened by 7 bases and J by 0 bases, with 7 bases between the two germline ends. Germline-derived CDR1 and CDR2 are MDHEN and SYDVKM. The length of the CDR3 is 12 residues. This chain's CDR3 is CASMDSSYEQYF. The CDR3 DNA follows: TGTGCCAGCATGGACAGCTCCTACGAGCAGTACTTC.

This clone was counted between two and nine times. The CDR3 loop reads CASRRDSNQPQHF. CDR3 sequence (DNA): TGTGCCAGCAGGAGGGACAGCAATCAGCCCCAGCATTTT. J is TRBJ1-5 and V is TRBV6-5; possible D gene TRBD1, 5 bases. Germline V gene lookup returns CDR1 MNHEY and CDR2 SVGAGI. CDR3 length: 13 amino acids. V was pared by 6 bases and J by 1 base, with 7 bases between.

This clone was picked up a small number of times. The V and J genes are TRBV19 and TRBJ2-7, with 10 nucleotides matching TRBD1. This CDR3 spans 15 amino acids. Germline-derived CDR1 and CDR2 are LNHDA and SQIVND (reference sequence). The junction had 9 bases not matched to a gene; V was cut back by 3 bases and J by 7 bases. The CDR3, as DNA: TGTGCCAGTAGTATTGTCGGGACAGGGGTACGAGAGCAGTACTTC. It specifies CASSIVGTGVREQYF.

V usage is TRBV27 and J usage is TRBJ2-7; 9 bases map to TRBD1. With 6 bases clipped from V and 5 bases from J, the junction kept 11 bases outside the gene matches. There are 15 residues in the CDR3. The germline V gene has CDR1 MNHEY and CDR2 SMNVEV (reference sequence). DNA for the CDR3: TGTGCCAGCAGCCCCTCGGGACAGGGTCGGAACGAGCAGTACTTC. This sequence encodes CASSPSGQGRNEQYF.

This clone came up once. The V call is TRBV7-2, the J call TRBJ1-2; D is perhaps TRBD1 (5 bases). This CDR3 has 13 amino acids. V lost 3 bases and J 4 bases, leaving 9 bases between the germline ends. The V gene's germline CDR1 is SGHTA and CDR2 FQGNSA. The CDR3 reads CASSLGGPYGYTF. The CDR3 DNA is TGTGCCAGCAGCTTGGGGGGACCCTATGGCTACACCTTC.

The chain couples TRBV7-5 to TRBJ2-4; the table assigns TRBD2, which was not confirmed against the DNA. TRBV7-5 is an annotated pseudogene. CDR3 size: 19 residues. The CDR3: CVRSQPPLSGSDGKNIQYF. DNA of the CDR3: TGTGTCAGAAGCCAACCCCCTCTCAGCGGGAGTGACGGCAAAAACATTCAGTACTTC.

The CDR3 DNA is TGTGCCAGCAGCCCGACAAGTACCATTTACGAGCAGTACTTC. Amino acid sequence: CASSPTSTIYEQYF. The chain joins TRBV4-2 to TRBJ2-7, with unresolved D. Trimming took 4 bases from V and 4 from J, leaving 14 bases between them. The germline V gene has CDR1 LGHNA and CDR2 YNFKEQ. The CDR3 consists of 14 residues.

This sequence joins TRBV7-2 and TRBJ2-7; TRBD2 agrees at 10 bases. Per germline, CDR1 SGHTA and CDR2 FQGNSA. After removal of 4 bases from V and 2 bases from J, the junction contained 2 bases not matched to a gene. The CDR3 consists of 14 residues. CDR3 coding DNA: TGTGCCAGCAGCTCGGGACTAGCGACCTACGAGCAGTACTTC. It is translated as CASSSGLATYEQYF.

V usage is TRBV6-5 and J usage is TRBJ2-3; TRBD1 is a possible D gene (6 bases). Trimming removed 4 bases at V and 1 base at J, with 15 bases between. The CDR3 runs to 16 residues. The germline CDR1 and CDR2 sequences are MNHEY and SVGAGI. The CDR3 region is CASSSPSRGGTDTQYF. The CDR3 DNA reads as TGTGCCAGCAGTTCCCCCTCCAGGGGCGGCACAGATACGCAGTATTTT.

The CDR3 DNA reads as TGTGCCAGTAGAGGGGGGACAGGGGGCCGAGAGACCCAGTACTTC. Amino acid sequence: CASRGGTGGRETQYF. The V gene is TRBV19, the J gene TRBJ2-5; 12 nucleotides match TRBD1. CDR1 and CDR2 (germline): LNHDA, SQIVND (reference sequence). V lost 6 bases, J lost 4 bases, and 6 bases stayed unmatched. This CDR3 is built from 15 residues.

This chain uses TRBV30 with TRBJ2-3, with a weak D call TRBD2 (5 bases). V lost 5 bases, J lost 2 bases, and 8 bases lay in between. Germline values: CDR1 GTSNPN, CDR2 SVGIG (reference sequence). The CDR3 is 12 residues long. The CDR3 loop reads CAWVRDTDTQYF. CDR3 nucleotides: TGTGCCTGGGTGAGGGACACAGATACGCAGTATTTT.

The rearrangement uses TRBV5-1 and TRBJ2-5; 7 nucleotides match TRBD2. Germline values: CDR1 SGHRS, CDR2 YFSETQ. CDR3 length: 14 amino acids. The V segment lost 2 bases and the J segment 5 bases; nucleotides outside the gene matches: 6. The CDR3 loop reads CASSFQSGEETQYF. The CDR3 coding sequence is TGCGCCAGCAGCTTTCAAAGCGGGGAGGAGACCCAGTACTTC.

This chain uses TRBV11-2 with TRBJ1-2; tentatively, D is TRBD1 (5 bases). This CDR3 contains 14 residues. Germline V CDR1 and CDR2: SGHAT, FQNNGV. V shed 1 base and J shed 0 bases, with 6 bases lying between them. The DNA of the CDR3 is TGTGCCAGCAGCTTAGCAGGGCCTAACTATGGCTACACCTTC. As protein: CASSLAGPNYGYTF.

This clone was detected once. This chain links TRBV19 with TRBJ1-4; D is undetermined. V lost 5 bases and J 7 bases, leaving 14 bases between the germline ends. Germline lookup yields CDR1 LNHDA and CDR2 SQIVND (reference sequence). The CDR3 contains 14 residues. The CDR3 bases are TGTGCCAGTAGTTATAGGGCCTTGGGTGAAAAACTGTTTTTT. Translating gives CASSYRALGEKLFF.

The chain employs TRBV19 and TRBJ2-7; 9 bases line up with TRBD2. Germline V lookup: CDR1 LNHDA, CDR2 SQIVND (reference sequence). The trim removed 6 bases at V and 3 bases at J, leaving 9 bases unmatched. The length of the CDR3 is 15 residues. CDR3 nucleotides: TGTGCCAGTAGCTCGGCGGGAGGGGGGGACTACGAGCAGTACTTC. Encoded protein: CASSSAGGGDYEQYF.

This clone qualifies as medium-sized. The chain uses TRBV27 and TRBJ1-2, with 7 bases aligning to TRBD1. The CDR3 is 16 residues long. The germline V gene has CDR1 MNHEY and CDR2 SMNVEV (reference sequence). V was clipped by 6 bases and J by 9 bases; unmatched bases: 19. The CDR3 loop reads CASSRGGPQGSLSYTF. CDR3 DNA: TGTGCCAGCAGCCGAGGGGGCCCACAGGGGTCCCTAAGCTACACCTTC.

The chain joins TRBV14 to TRBJ1-2; D remains ambiguous. Trimming took off 0 bases at V and 8 bases at J, with 10 bases between the two ends. The CDR3 contains 13 residues. Germline V lookup: CDR1 SGHDN, CDR2 FVKESK. In nucleotides, the CDR3 is TGTGCCAGCAGCCAAGATCTGGGCGACGGCTACACCTTC. As protein: CASSQDLGDGYTF.